What follows are 11 T cell receptor beta chains derived from one specimen sequenced in a study of cytomegalovirus exposure and HLA in healthy donors. Researchers ran the PCR with 60 Vbeta and 13 Jbeta primers. The assay was immunoSEQ multiplex PCR, and TCRdb's table has in-frame clones only and misses some. Of approximately 88,000 clones in the sample, around 64% were seen once. Sequenced sample: PBMCs. Source of these receptors: a man aged 60 to 75 in good health and CMV-seronegative.

V usage is TRBV28 and J usage is TRBJ2-7; 9 nucleotides align to TRBD2. There are 15 residues in the CDR3. J was trimmed by 6 bases and V by 2 bases; bases with no gene match: 8. Looked up from germline, CDR1 is MDHEN and CDR2 is SYDVKM. The CDR3 here is CASSLGGASGTEQYF. The CDR3 nucleotides read TGTGCCAGCAGTTTAGGTGGGGCTAGCGGGACCGAGCAGTACTTC.

The chain couples TRBV4-1 to TRBJ2-1, with D possibly TRBD1 on 6 matching bases. The germline V and J ends were trimmed by 0 bases and 6 bases, with 15 bases remaining between them. CDR1 is MGHRA, CDR2 YSYEKL, per germline. The CDR3 consists of 16 residues. CDR3 protein: CASSQEGTRASNEQFF. The CDR3 nucleotides read TGCGCCAGCAGCCAAGAGGGGACAAGGGCTTCCAATGAGCAGTTCTTC.

J is TRBJ2-3 and V is TRBV6-6; a weak D match, TRBD2 (6 bases). Germline assignment: CDR1 MNHNY and CDR2 SVGAGI (reference sequence). V dropped 0 bases and J dropped 5 bases, with 12 bases sitting between them. The CDR3 sequence is 15 residues long. Written as DNA, the CDR3 is TGTGCCAGCAGTTACTCTGGGGGGAGGAAAGATACGCAGTATTTT. Amino acids: CASSYSGGRKDTQYF.

V usage is TRBV19 and J usage is TRBJ2-7, with D possibly matching TRBD2 (5 bases). Per germline, CDR1 LNHDA and CDR2 SQIVND (reference sequence). The CDR3 has 15 residues. V was clipped by 7 bases and J by 0 bases, with 16 bases between them. CDR3 DNA: TGTGCCAGTAATGATCCGGGAACAAGCTCCTACGAGCAGTACTTC. Encoded protein: CASNDPGTSSYEQYF.

This chain uses TRBV5-5 with TRBJ2-7; TRBD2 matches at 14 bases. Germline V gene lookup returns CDR1 SGHKS and CDR2 YYEKEE (reference sequence). Trimming cost V 4 bases and J 12 bases; bases outside gene matches: 6. The CDR3 contains 13 residues. The CDR3, as DNA: TGTGCCAGCAGCGATTGGACTAGCGGGGGGCCGTACTTC. It yields the protein CASSDWTSGGPYF.

The V call is TRBV7-8, the J call TRBJ1-3; unclear D gene. The CDR3 is 14 amino acids. Trimming pared 1 base from V and 4 bases from J, leaving 8 bases between. The germline CDR1 and CDR2 sequences are SGHVS and FQNEAQ. The CDR3 sequence: CASSLGGSGNTIYF. The CDR3 bases are TGTGCCAGCAGCTTAGGAGGCTCAGGAAACACCATATATTTT.

A few counts support this clone. The chain employs TRBV19 and TRBJ2-3; tentatively, D is TRBD1 (6 bases). This CDR3 is built from 14 residues. Germline CDR1 LNHDA, CDR2 SQIVND (reference sequence). With 2 bases removed from V and 4 bases from J, the gap between germline ends came to 10 bases. The CDR3 reads CASSINRVADTQYF. For the CDR3, the DNA is TGTGCCAGTAGTATAAACAGGGTGGCAGATACGCAGTATTTT.

This clone was seen a single time. The chain is built from TRBV4-2 and TRBJ1-2; TRBD1 might be the D (5 bases). This CDR3 region has 13 residues. The germline gives CDR1 LGHNA, CDR2 YNFKEQ. The V end lost 0 bases, the J end lost 4 bases, and 6 bases lay between the germline ends. The CDR3 spells CASSQDRVYGYTF. The CDR3 coding sequence is TGTGCCAGCAGCCAAGACAGGGTCTATGGCTACACCTTC.

This clone was counted between two and nine times. V gene TRBV6-1 combines with J gene TRBJ2-2; 7 bases align to TRBD1. The junction had 7 bases not matched to a gene; V was cut back by 4 bases and J by 5 bases. This CDR3 spans 15 amino acids. CDR1 MNHNS and CDR2 SASEGT come from the germline V gene. The CDR3 DNA reads as TGTGCCAGCAGTGGCCGGACAGGTGTGACCGGGGAGCTGTTTTTT. Its translation: CASSGRTGVTGELFF.

This chain connects TRBV19 to TRBJ1-6; D unclear. The V end was cut by 5 bases, the J end by 8 bases, with 13 bases between. Per germline, CDR1 LNHDA and CDR2 SQIVND (reference sequence). The CDR3 spans 14 residues. CDR3 sequence (DNA): TGTGCCAGTAGTCGACCCTCTCGGGATTCACCCCTCCACTTT. This encodes CASSRPSRDSPLHF.

This clone was counted between two and nine times. Other DNA sequences within the sample encode an identical CDR3. The J gene is TRBJ2-1, the V gene TRBV5-1; TRBD2 aligns across 8 bases. Trimming cost V 0 bases and J 4 bases; bases outside gene matches: 3. The CDR3 is made up of 15 amino acids. Germline values: CDR1 SGHRS, CDR2 YFSETQ. CDR3 region: CASSLGGGPYNEQFF. DNA for the CDR3: TGCGCCAGCAGCTTGGGCGGGGGGCCTTACAATGAGCAGTTCTTC.